These T cell receptor beta chains were read from a single sample in a study of identical twins. Using its own MiXCR run on the 5' RACE reads, TCRdb lists one record per CDR3 protein. The table has around 1.7 million distinct CDR3 sequences, about 30% seen once. Sequencing was performed on cord blood. The receptors originated from a newborn girl in good health. Each CDR3 is given with its conserved first and last residue. A D gene is named only where the DNA matches it firmly. A row's size may be missing; if present it is once, few, many or a size class.

j_call d_call v_call clone_size cdr3_aa cdr3_nt
TRBJ2-3 - TRBV7-2 - CASSLVADPTDTQYF TGTGCCAGCAGCTTAGTTGCTGATCCCACAGATACGCAGTATTTT
TRBJ1-1 TRBD1 TRBV9 - CASSVSPGQSTEAFF TGTGCCAGCAGCGTATCCCCGGGACAGTCCACTGAAGCTTTCTTT
TRBJ1-5 - TRBV25-1 - CASSEKVGVNQPQHF TGTGCCAGCAGTGAAAAAGTTGGGGTCAATCAGCCCCAGCATTTT
TRBJ2-4 TRBD1 TRBV5-1 - CASSSIQGAENIQYF TGCGCCAGCAGCTCTATACAGGGGGCTGAAAACATTCAGTACTTC
TRBJ2-1 TRBD2 TRBV5-1 - CASSLNTGTSGSFQFF TGCGCCAGCAGCCTGAATACCGGGACTAGCGGGTCCTTCCAGTTCTTC
TRBJ2-7 - TRBV10-3 many CAISESGTYEQYF TGTGCCATCAGTGAGTCCGGAACCTACGAGCAGTACTTC
TRBJ1-1 - TRBV15 - CATSRDRASAEAFF TGTGCCACCAGCAGAGATAGGGCCAGCGCTGAAGCTTTCTTT
TRBJ2-2 TRBD2 TRBV12-3/TRBV12-4 - CASSLGPGRGTGELFF TGTGCCAGCAGTTTAGGTCCGGGGAGGGGTACCGGGGAGCTGTTTTTT
TRBJ2-5 - TRBV20-1 - CSARRGQNEQYF TGCAGTGCTAGAAGGGGTCAGAATGAGCAGTACTTC
TRBJ2-4 - TRBV25-1 few CASSEWEGGNIQYF TGTGCCAGCAGTGAATGGGAGGGGGGAAACATTCAGTACTTC
TRBJ2-3 TRBD2 TRBV25-1 - CASSPGASGRRTDTQYF TGTGCCAGCAGTCCTGGGGCTAGCGGGAGGAGAACAGATACGCAGTATTTT
TRBJ1-1 - TRBV29-1 - CSTRRGNTEAFF TGCAGCACCAGACGGGGGAACACTGAAGCTTTCTTT
TRBJ1-5 TRBD1 TRBV12-3/TRBV12-4 - CASSSTGTGSGNQPQHF TGTGCCAGCAGTTCCACCGGGACAGGGAGTGGCAATCAGCCCCAGCATTTT
TRBJ2-5 - TRBV12-3/TRBV12-4 - CASSLNLGKETQYF TGTGCCAGCAGTTTAAATCTTGGGAAAGAGACCCAGTACTTC
TRBJ2-2 - TRBV2 - CASSEGPNTGELFF TGTGCCAGCAGTGAAGGCCCGAACACCGGGGAGCTGTTTTTT
TRBJ2-7 - TRBV28 few CASSAGGTAYEQYF TGTGCCAGCAGCGCCGGGGGAACAGCCTACGAGCAGTACTTC
TRBJ2-1 - TRBV28 - CASRVGALISYNEQFF TGTGCCAGCAGAGTAGGGGCACTGATTTCCTACAATGAGCAGTTCTTC
TRBJ2-6 - TRBV20-1 - CSASDSSFSGANVLTF TGCAGTGCCTCGGACAGTTCCTTCTCTGGGGCCAACGTCCTGACTTTC
TRBJ2-1 TRBD2 TRBV11-2 - CASSLVSLAGGGYYNEQFF TGTGCCAGCAGCTTAGTAAGCCTAGCGGGAGGGGGATACTACAATGAGCAGTTCTTC
TRBJ2-1 - TRBV18 - CASSPPRSSAYEQFF TGTGCCAGCTCACCACCGAGGTCCAGCGCCTATGAGCAGTTCTTC
TRBJ2-1 TRBD2 TRBV6-1 few CASSAGTRPFF TGTGCCAGCAGTGCCGGGACTAGGCCGTTCTTC
TRBJ1-5 - TRBV12-3/TRBV12-4 few CASSLGGPSQPQHF TGTGCCAGCAGTCTCGGGGGGCCAAGTCAGCCCCAGCATTTT